The clone carrying this T cell receptor beta chain was seen only a few times. Its antigen is as yet unknown. Some clones are missing from TCRdb's copy, which holds only in-frame ones; the method was immunoSEQ multiplex PCR. The table records roughly 200,000 clones, 70% to 75% of them present only once. This entry is derived from a study of cytotoxic CD8 clonotypes in ibrutinib-treated CLL. About the research overall: Samples had a mean of around 250,000 productive templates and roughly 90,000 productive rearrangements. Study-wide results and limits: Sustained-remission and progressing patients had unequal sampling times.

Per germline, CDR1 ENHRY and CDR2 SYGVKD. This CDR3 is 15 amino acids long. The receptor was derived from a human donor with chronic lymphocytic leukemia. The V call is TRBV10-3, the J call TRBJ1-6, with 8 nucleotides matching TRBD1. The sample consisted of PBMCs, taken after 12 months of ibrutinib treatment. The CDR3 is CAIRDRGLENSPLHF. CDR3 sequence (DNA): TGTGCTATCCGAGACAGGGGATTGGAGAATTCACCCCTCCACTTT.